The 18 T cell receptor beta chains below come from one sample, sequenced in a study of OX40 agonist ivuxolimab in advanced cancers. TCRdb's copy holds only in-frame clones and misses some; the assay was immunoSEQ multiplex PCR. The table has 60,000 to 75,000 clones, 84% seen once. Here the sequenced sample was CD4+ or CD8+ T cells sorted from blood, taken in a trial of the OX40 agonist ivuxolimab. The receptor set was obtained from an adult with an advanced solid tumor such as melanoma, head and neck, liver or kidney cancer.

V gene TRBV10-3 combines with J gene TRBJ2-5, with 11 bases that match TRBD1. The V gene end was trimmed by 10 bases and the J gene end by 0 bases; junction bases not matched to a gene: 7. CDR1 is ENHRY, CDR2 SYGVKD, per germline. This CDR3 contains 15 residues. CDR3 sequence: CATTGTGGDQETQYF. CDR3 nucleotide sequence: TGTGCCACGACGGGGACAGGGGGTGACCAAGAGACCCAGTACTTC.

The chain uses TRBV15 and TRBJ2-6; D gene unclear. Germline CDR1 LNHNV, CDR2 YYDKDF (reference sequence). V was trimmed by 0 bases and J by 0 bases, leaving 9 bases between them. The CDR3 loop spans 17 amino acids. The CDR3 sequence is CATSRDLASSGANVLTF. The DNA of the CDR3 is TGTGCCACCAGCAGAGATTTGGCCAGCTCTGGGGCCAACGTCCTGACTTTC.

This clone has only a few counts. CDR3 in DNA: TGCGCCAGCAGCCTGGGGAGGAGAGGGGAGTCCCAGTTCTTC. This gives the protein CASSLGRRGESQFF. The J gene is TRBJ2-1, the V gene TRBV5-1; possibly TRBD2 for D (6 bases). Per germline, CDR1 SGHRS and CDR2 YFSETQ. V gave up 4 bases and J gave up 13 bases, with 21 bases separating them. The CDR3 has 14 amino acids. The variable domain in full, completed from reference TRBV5-1 and TRBJ2-1, reads KAGVTQTPRYLIKTRGQQVTLSCSPISGHRSVSWYQQTPGQGLQFLFEYFSETQRNKGNFPGRFSGRQFSNSRSEMNVSTLELGDSALYLCASSLGRRGESQFFGPGTRLTVL.

This chain joins TRBV19 and TRBJ2-1; D is undetermined. The CDR3 extends over 14 amino acids. Germline lookup yields CDR1 LNHDA and CDR2 SQIVND (reference sequence). V gave up 3 bases and J gave up 6 bases, with 12 bases separating them. The DNA for the CDR3 is TGTGCCAGTAGTATGAAACTGGTCCTCAATGAGCAGTTCTTC. Amino acids: CASSMKLVLNEQFF.

In this sample, this clone turned up a few times. The rearrangement links TRBV19 to TRBJ2-6, with D uncertain. The CDR3 length is 13 residues. In germline, CDR1 is LNHDA, CDR2 SQIVND (reference sequence). The V end lost 2 bases, the J end lost 1 base, and 0 bases lay between the germline ends. The CDR3 sequence is CASSISGANVLTF. As DNA, the CDR3 is TGTGCCAGTAGTATATCTGGGGCCAACGTCCTGACTTTC.

The chain joins TRBV15 to TRBJ2-4, with 8 bases lining up with TRBD2. Trimming removed 0 bases from V and 5 bases from J; junction bases left unmatched: 15. The CDR3 is 19 amino acids. Germline V gene lookup returns CDR1 LNHNV and CDR2 YYDKDF (reference sequence). DNA for the CDR3: TGTGCCACCAGCAGAGATGCCCCCAGTGCGGGAGGAAACGAAAACATTCAGTACTTC. This translates into CATSRDAPSAGGNENIQYF.

The V and J genes are TRBV18 and TRBJ2-7; 7 nucleotides line up with TRBD1. CDR1 is KGHSH and CDR2 is LQKENI in the germline V gene. V was pared by 0 bases and J by 7 bases, with 3 bases of the junction left unmatched. This CDR3 contains 13 residues. The chain's CDR3 is CASSPPTGREQYF. CDR3 sequence (DNA): TGTGCCAGCTCACCACCGACAGGGCGAGAGCAGTACTTC.

The rearrangement links TRBV7-2 to TRBJ1-2; D unclear. Germline V lookup: CDR1 SGHTA, CDR2 FQGNSA. V lost 5 bases and J 2 bases, leaving 12 bases between the germline ends. CDR3 length: 14 amino acids. The CDR3 loop reads CASSRYGVNYGYTF. The CDR3 DNA reads as TGTGCCAGCAGCCGGTACGGGGTAAACTATGGCTACACCTTC.

V is TRBV7-2 and J is TRBJ2-5; 8 nucleotides line up with TRBD1. With V trimmed by 5 bases and J by 3 bases, 5 bases remained unmatched. The germline V gene has CDR1 SGHTA and CDR2 FQGNSA. The CDR3 has 14 residues. The CDR3 here is CASSQMTGEETQYF. CDR3 coding DNA: TGTGCCAGCAGCCAAATGACAGGGGAAGAGACCCAGTACTTC. Full variable domain (missing parts from reference TRBV7-2 and TRBJ2-5): GAGVSQSPSNKVTEKGKDVELRCDPISGHTALYWYRQSLGQGLEFLIYFQGNSAPDKSGLPSDRFSAERTGGSVSTLTIQRTQQEDSAVYLCASSQMTGEETQYFGPGTRLLVL.

In its sample, this clone was seen a few times. CDR3 amino acids: CASRQMRGNQYNEQFF. DNA of the CDR3: TGTGCCAGCAGGCAAATGCGGGGGAATCAGTACAATGAGCAGTTCTTC. This chain links TRBV7-2 with TRBJ2-1; 7 positions match TRBD2. V trimming: 6 bases; J trimming: 4 bases; junction bases outside the gene matches: 12. The CDR3 has 16 amino acids. The germline V gene encodes CDR1 SGHTA and CDR2 FQGNSA.

Here the CDR3 DNA reads TGTGCCAGCAGCTTCCTCGTGGGGGGGGACGCAGATACGCAGTATTTT. It yields the protein CASSFLVGGDADTQYF. The chain combines TRBV11-2 with TRBJ2-3; 7 bases match TRBD2. V shed 3 bases and J 4 bases; nucleotides not matched to a gene: 10. The germline V gene encodes CDR1 SGHAT and CDR2 FQNNGV. The CDR3 totals 16 residues.

This rearrangement joins TRBV7-9 to TRBJ1-4; D is perhaps TRBD1 (5 bases). CDR1 and CDR2 (germline): SEHNR, FQNEAQ (reference sequence). Between the trimmed V and J ends, which lost 8 bases and 4 bases, there was a span of 8 bases. This CDR3 spans 12 amino acids. CDR3 DNA: TGTGCCAGCTGGGGGGATAATGAAAAACTGTTTTTT. Its protein is CASWGDNEKLFF.

The chain carries TRBV19 and TRBJ2-5, with 13 bases fitting TRBD2. From germline, CDR1 is LNHDA and CDR2 SQIVND (reference sequence). The trim removed 4 bases at V and 4 bases at J, leaving 12 bases unmatched. The length of the CDR3 is 18 residues. The CDR3 loop is CASSRGTSGEAGLETQYF. The DNA of the CDR3 is TGTGCCAGTAGTAGGGGGACTAGCGGGGAGGCTGGGCTAGAGACCCAGTACTTC.

This clone was recorded a few times. V and J are TRBV19 and TRBJ2-1, with D perhaps being TRBD1 or TRBD2 (6 bases each). Trimming took 9 bases from V and 10 from J, leaving 19 bases between them. There are 13 residues in the CDR3. Germline CDR1 and CDR2: LNHDA and SQIVND (reference sequence). The CDR3, as DNA: TGTGCCAGCGGTACTCAGGGGAGCGGGGAGCAGTTCTTC. This sequence encodes CASGTQGSGEQFF.

V gene TRBV7-2 combines with J gene TRBJ1-1; tentatively, D is TRBD1 (5 bases). V was pared by 5 bases and J by 3 bases, with 16 bases between. CDR1 SGHTA and CDR2 FQGNSA come from the germline V gene. The CDR3 consists of 15 residues. The CDR3 sequence is CASSGPGGWDTEAFF. The CDR3 DNA is TGTGCCAGCAGCGGGCCGGGGGGATGGGACACTGAAGCTTTCTTT.

The chain recombines TRBV4-3 with TRBJ2-5, with TRBD2 matching over 8 bases. Germline V gene data show CDR1 as LGHNA and CDR2 as YSLEER. The CDR3 loop spans 18 amino acids. Germline trimming cut 0 bases from V and 4 bases from J; bases unmatched to any gene: 13. The CDR3 DNA follows: TGCGCCAGCAGCCAAGATTGGGTAGCGGGGATTAATCGAGAGACCCAGTACTTC. Translation: CASSQDWVAGINRETQYF.

The gene calls are TRBV6-1 and TRBJ2-5, with TRBD1 matching 10 bases. Germline trimming cut 6 bases from V and 5 bases from J; bases unmatched to any gene: 9. CDR3 length: 15 amino acids. Germline V gene lookup returns CDR1 MNHNS and CDR2 SASEGT. The CDR3 loop reads CASRIRDRGSETQYF. CDR3 bases: TGTGCCAGCAGGATCCGGGACAGGGGCTCGGAGACCCAGTACTTC.

The rearrangement uses TRBV19 and TRBJ1-5; D may be TRBD1 (5 bases). CDR1 and CDR2 (germline): LNHDA, SQIVND (reference sequence). The V and J ends lost 3 bases and 4 bases respectively, with 13 bases between them. The length of the CDR3 is 15 residues. CDR3 in DNA: TGTGCCAGTAGTATGGATGGGGCGGTTAATCAGCCCCAGCATTTT. This gives the protein CASSMDGAVNQPQHF. Based on the CDR3 plus reference TRBV19 and TRBJ1-5, the full variable domain is DGGITQSPKYLFRKEGQNVTLSCEQNLNHDAMYWYRQDPGQGLRLIYYSQIVNDFQKGDIAEGYSVSREKKESFPLTVTSAQKNPTAFYLCASSMDGAVNQPQHFGDGTRLSIL.